The 20 T cell receptor beta chains below come from one sample, sequenced in a study of shared T cell receptors in the human thymus. Clones were sequenced by immunoSEQ multiplex PCR, and TCRdb holds only the in-frame ones, with some missing. The top ten hold approximately 0.0097% of the sample, which has some 640,000 clones, around 87% seen once. These data were also reused for a study on human thymus T cells.

Sequencing input: thymocytes. These receptors all stem from a boy younger than two with a congenital heart defect.

CDR3 sequence: CATSRDGQCNQPQHF. The CDR3 DNA follows: TGTGCCACCAGCAGAGATGGGCAGTGCAATCAGCCCCAGCATTTT. The chain recombines TRBV15 with TRBJ1-5; D is undetermined. Germline V lookup: CDR1 LNHNV, CDR2 YYDKDF (reference sequence). This CDR3 contains 15 residues. The germline V and J ends were trimmed by 0 bases and 2 bases, with 8 bases remaining between them.

The gene calls are TRBV6-1 and TRBJ1-5; D is unresolved. The CDR3 runs to 16 residues. Germline loops: CDR1 MNHNS, CDR2 SASEGT. Trimming stripped 2 bases from V and 0 bases from J, with 11 bases between. For the CDR3, the DNA is TGTGCCAGCAGTGAATCAACAGAAGATAGCAATCAGCCCCAGCATTTT. It encodes CASSESTEDSNQPQHF.

This clone was seen a single time. The chain employs TRBV5-1 and TRBJ2-5; TRBD1 is a possible D gene (6 bases). CDR3 length: 14 residues. V lost 9 bases and J lost 1, with 16 bases in between. CDR1 is SGHRS, CDR2 YFSETQ, per germline. For the CDR3, the DNA is TGCGCCACCGCCCCACTAGGGGGCCAAGAGACCCAGTACTTC. It codes for CATAPLGGQETQYF.

For the CDR3, the DNA is TGCGCCAGCAGCTTGGGGGGGGTCGGGCAGCCCCAGCATTTT. Amino acid sequence: CASSLGGVGQPQHF. The chain uses TRBV5-1 and TRBJ1-5; TRBD1 is a possible D gene (5 bases). In germline, CDR1 is SGHRS, CDR2 YFSETQ. The CDR3 has 14 residues. Trimming pared 0 bases from V and 7 bases from J, leaving 11 bases between.

The chain links TRBV29-1 to TRBJ2-7, with TRBD1 as a possible D gene (5 bases). The CDR3 has 13 residues. Deletions cut 6 bases from V and 5 bases from J, with 17 bases between. Germline CDR1 reads SQVTM; CDR2 reads ANQGSEA. CDR3 nucleotide sequence: TGCAGCGTCCCATCCTGGGGCGAAGACGAGCAGTACTTC. This encodes CSVPSWGEDEQYF.

The chain couples TRBV9 to TRBJ1-3; weak D call: TRBD1 (6 bases). The CDR3 extends over 15 amino acids. Germline V gives CDR1 SGDLS, CDR2 YYNGEE. Trimming took off 3 bases at V and 2 bases at J, with 12 bases between the two ends. CDR3 in DNA: TGTGCCAGCAGCGACGGTTCAGGGGCTGGAAACACCATATATTTT. It yields the protein CASSDGSGAGNTIYF.

The chain links TRBV5-4 to TRBJ2-1, with TRBD2 matching over 9 bases. The CDR3 loop spans 20 amino acids. J gave up 0 bases and V 0 bases, and 13 bases lay outside the gene matches. From germline, CDR1 is SGHNT and CDR2 YYREEE (reference sequence). The CDR3 nucleotides read TGTGCCAGCAGCTTGGATCTCCAGCGGGAGGTAGTAAGCTCCTACAATGAGCAGTTCTTC. This sequence encodes CASSLDLQREVVSSYNEQFF.

The rearrangement links TRBV6-5 to TRBJ1-1, with 7 bases fitting TRBD1. CDR1 is MNHEY, CDR2 SVGAGI, per germline. The length of the CDR3 is 15 residues. After removal of 5 bases from V and 1 base from J, the junction contained 7 bases not matched to a gene. The CDR3: CASSADRAENTEAFF. The CDR3 DNA sequence: TGTGCCAGCAGTGCAGACAGGGCGGAGAACACTGAAGCTTTCTTT.

The chain employs TRBV18 and TRBJ2-5; 7 bases line up with TRBD1. V trimming: 0 bases; J trimming: 5 bases; junction bases outside the gene matches: 12. The CDR3 has 17 residues. Germline assignment: CDR1 KGHSH and CDR2 LQKENI. The CDR3 loop reads CASSPPPATGRRETQYF. The CDR3 bases are TGTGCCAGCTCACCACCCCCAGCGACAGGGCGGCGGGAGACCCAGTACTTC. Full variable domain (remainder filled in from reference TRBV18 and TRBJ2-5): NAGVMQNPRHLVRRRGQEARLRCSPMKGHSHVYWYRQLPEEGLKFMVYLQKENIIDESGMPKERFSAEFPKEGPSILRIQQVVRGDSAAYFCASSPPPATGRRETQYFGPGTRLLVL.

This chain links TRBV9 with TRBJ1-4; D gene ambiguous. The V gene's germline CDR1 is SGDLS and CDR2 YYNGEE. V was clipped by 7 bases and J by 0 bases, with 7 bases between them. The CDR3 length is 13 residues. The CDR3 DNA reads TGTGCCAGCTCTGTTTCAACTAATGAAAAACTGTTTTTT. This sequence encodes CASSVSTNEKLFF. Drawing the rest from reference TRBV9 and TRBJ1-4, the complete variable domain is DSGVTQTPKHLITATGQRVTLRCSPRSGDLSVYWYQQSLDQGLQFLIQYYNGEERAKGNILERFSAQQFPDLHSELNLSSLELGDSALYFCASSVSTNEKLFFGSGTQLSVL.

The chain's CDR3 is CASSPWTSGGPDTQYF. DNA for the CDR3: TGTGCCAGCTCACCCTGGACTAGCGGGGGGCCTGATACGCAGTATTTT. The V and J genes are TRBV18 and TRBJ2-3, with TRBD2 identical over 14 bases. CDR3 length: 16 amino acids. The ends lost 3 bases at V and 6 bases at J; junction bases unmatched: 5. Germline CDR1 reads KGHSH; CDR2 reads LQKENI.

This chain links TRBV4-3 with TRBJ1-1; 7 bases fit TRBD1. The CDR3 sequence is 15 residues long. Germline trimming cut 2 bases from V and 2 bases from J; bases unmatched to any gene: 5. Germline values: CDR1 LGHNA, CDR2 YSLEER. As DNA, the CDR3 is TGCGCCAGCAGCCAAACCCACAGGGGCAACACTGAAGCTTTCTTT. This translates into CASSQTHRGNTEAFF.

In DNA, the CDR3 is TGTGCCAGCAGCTTAGGAGGGGGCGGCTACAATGAGCAGTTCTTC. Encoded protein: CASSLGGGGYNEQFF. This chain uses TRBV11-2 with TRBJ2-1, with 7 bases matching TRBD1. This CDR3 comprises 15 residues. Trimming removed 1 base from V and 3 bases from J; junction bases left unmatched: 3. Germline-derived CDR1 and CDR2 are SGHAT and FQNNGV.

The rearrangement links TRBV4-3 to TRBJ1-1; unclear D gene. Germline V gene sequence: CDR1 LGHNA, CDR2 YSLEER. The CDR3 loop spans 19 amino acids. The ends were cut back, 1 base at V and 4 bases at J, with 25 bases in the middle. The CDR3 is CASSQGPLRNPVRVTEAFF. CDR3 DNA: TGCGCCAGCAGCCAAGGGCCTTTGCGGAACCCAGTAAGAGTCACTGAAGCTTTCTTT.

This clone occurred a few times. The same CDR3 can be traced to other DNA sequences in this sample. V usage is TRBV28 and J usage is TRBJ1-2; no clear D gene. The CDR3 runs 11 residues. V was pared by 2 bases and J by 7 bases, with 5 bases between. Germline V gene sequence: CDR1 MDHEN, CDR2 SYDVKM. The CDR3 DNA sequence: TGTGCCAGCAGTTTACCGGGTGGCTACACCTTC. Translation: CASSLPGGYTF.

The rearrangement uses TRBV19 and TRBJ2-5; TRBD2 matches at 11 bases. V lost 5 bases, J lost 5 bases, and 7 bases stayed unmatched. CDR3 size: 15 residues. The V gene's germline CDR1 is LNHDA and CDR2 SQIVND (reference sequence). The CDR3 coding sequence is TGTGCCAGTAGTTCGATAGCGGGAGGGCGCGAGACCCAGTACTTC. Residues: CASSSIAGGRETQYF.

V gene TRBV19 combines with J gene TRBJ1-5, with D tentatively TRBD1 (6 bases). Germline V gene lookup returns CDR1 LNHDA and CDR2 SQIVND (reference sequence). The CDR3 length is 17 residues. Trimming stripped 6 bases from V and 4 bases from J, with 22 bases between. CDR3 sequence reads: CASSPTKNRVGNQPQHF. The CDR3 DNA reads as TGTGCCAGTAGCCCCACGAAAAACAGGGTAGGGAATCAGCCCCAGCATTTT.

This chain connects TRBV7-2 to TRBJ1-5; D not resolved. The CDR3 contains 18 residues. The V gene lost 1 base and the J gene lost 9 bases, with 25 bases spanning the gap. The V gene's germline CDR1 is SGHTA and CDR2 FQGNSA. The CDR3 sequence is CASSLVQRPTDARRPQHF. The CDR3, as DNA: TGTGCCAGCAGCTTAGTGCAGAGACCGACTGATGCTCGTAGGCCCCAGCATTTT.

The rearrangement uses TRBV28 and TRBJ1-2, with TRBD1 as a possible D gene (5 bases). The germline V gene encodes CDR1 MDHEN and CDR2 SYDVKM. The CDR3 has 13 residues. The V end was cut by 4 bases, the J end by 3 bases, with 9 bases between. This chain's CDR3 is CASSSRADYGYTF. CDR3 DNA: TGTGCCAGCAGTTCCAGGGCGGACTATGGCTACACCTTC.

The chain has TRBV28 and TRBJ2-4, with unresolved D. The germline gives CDR1 MDHEN, CDR2 SYDVKM. The CDR3 extends over 15 amino acids. V shed 7 bases and J shed 1 base, with 14 bases lying between them. Written as DNA, the CDR3 is TGTGCCAGCACCCTAAATACCGGGGCCAAAAACATTCAGTACTTC. As protein: CASTLNTGAKNIQYF.